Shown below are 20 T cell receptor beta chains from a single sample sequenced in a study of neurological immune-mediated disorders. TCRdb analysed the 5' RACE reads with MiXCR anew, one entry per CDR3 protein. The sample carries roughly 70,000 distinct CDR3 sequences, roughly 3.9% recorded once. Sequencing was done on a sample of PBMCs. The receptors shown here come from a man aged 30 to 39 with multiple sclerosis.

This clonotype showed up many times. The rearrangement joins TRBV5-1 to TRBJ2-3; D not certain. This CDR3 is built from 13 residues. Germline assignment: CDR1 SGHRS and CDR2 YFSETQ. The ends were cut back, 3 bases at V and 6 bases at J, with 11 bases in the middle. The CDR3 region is CASSSRLGDTQYF. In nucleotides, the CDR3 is TGCGCCAGCAGCTCCCGTCTAGGTGATACGCAGTATTTT.

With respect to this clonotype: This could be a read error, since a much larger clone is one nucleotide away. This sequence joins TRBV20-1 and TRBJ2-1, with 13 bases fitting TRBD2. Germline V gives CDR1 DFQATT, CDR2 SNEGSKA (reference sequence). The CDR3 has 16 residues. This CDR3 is CSARTRTSGGVGEHFF. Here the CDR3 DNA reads TGCAGTGCTAGGACAAGGACTAGCGGGGGTGTAGGTGAGCATTTCTTC.

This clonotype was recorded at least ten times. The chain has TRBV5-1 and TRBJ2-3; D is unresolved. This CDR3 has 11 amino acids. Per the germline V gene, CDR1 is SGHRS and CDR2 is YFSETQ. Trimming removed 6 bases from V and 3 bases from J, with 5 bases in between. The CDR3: CASIRTDTQYF. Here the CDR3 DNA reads TGCGCCAGCATTAGGACAGATACGCAGTATTTT.

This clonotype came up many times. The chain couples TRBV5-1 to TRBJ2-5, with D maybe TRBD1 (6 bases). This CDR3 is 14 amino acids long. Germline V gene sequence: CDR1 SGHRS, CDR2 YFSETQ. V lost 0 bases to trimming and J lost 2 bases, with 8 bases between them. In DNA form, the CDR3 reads TGCGCCAGCAGCTTGGTTGGACAGCAAGAGACCCAGTACTTC. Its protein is CASSLVGQQETQYF.

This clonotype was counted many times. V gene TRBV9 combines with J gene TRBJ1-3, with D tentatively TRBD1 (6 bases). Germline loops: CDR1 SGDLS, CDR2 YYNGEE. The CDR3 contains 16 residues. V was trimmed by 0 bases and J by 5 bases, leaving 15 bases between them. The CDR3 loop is CASSVAPGANRNTIYF. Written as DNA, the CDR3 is TGTGCCAGCAGCGTAGCTCCGGGGGCAAATCGAAACACCATATATTTT. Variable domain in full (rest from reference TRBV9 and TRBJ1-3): DSGVTQTPKHLITATGQRVTLRCSPRSGDLSVYWYQQSLDQGLQFLIQYYNGEERAKGNILERFSAQQFPDLHSELNLSSLELGDSALYFCASSVAPGANRNTIYFGEGSWLTVV.

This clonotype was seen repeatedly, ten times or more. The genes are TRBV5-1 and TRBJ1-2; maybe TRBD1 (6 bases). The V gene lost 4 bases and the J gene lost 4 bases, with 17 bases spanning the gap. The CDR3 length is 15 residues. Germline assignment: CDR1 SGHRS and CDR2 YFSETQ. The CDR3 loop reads CASSPEGGFFYGYTF. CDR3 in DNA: TGCGCCAGCAGCCCGGAGGGGGGTTTCTTCTATGGCTACACCTTC.

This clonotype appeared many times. CDR3 region: CSALLAGDNEQFF. The CDR3 DNA reads as TGCAGTGCTCTGCTAGCGGGGGACAATGAGCAGTTCTTC. The rearrangement links TRBV20-1 to TRBJ2-1; 10 nucleotides line up with TRBD2. Germline CDR1 and CDR2: DFQATT and SNEGSKA (reference sequence). This CDR3 is built from 13 residues. The ends lost 5 bases at V and 5 bases at J; junction bases unmatched: 3.

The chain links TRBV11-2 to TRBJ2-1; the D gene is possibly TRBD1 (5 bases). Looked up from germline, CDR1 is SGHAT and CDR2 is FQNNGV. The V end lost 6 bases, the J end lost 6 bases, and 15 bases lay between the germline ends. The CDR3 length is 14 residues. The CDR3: CASRHLKGRNEQFF. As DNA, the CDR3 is TGTGCCAGCAGACACCTAAAGGGGCGCAATGAGCAGTTCTTC. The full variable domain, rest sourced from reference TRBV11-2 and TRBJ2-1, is EAGVAQSPRYKIIEKRQSVAFWCNPISGHATLYWYQQILGQGPKLLIQFQNNGVVDDSQLPKDRFSAERLKGVDSTLKIQPAKLEDSAVYLCASRHLKGRNEQFFGPGTRLTVL.

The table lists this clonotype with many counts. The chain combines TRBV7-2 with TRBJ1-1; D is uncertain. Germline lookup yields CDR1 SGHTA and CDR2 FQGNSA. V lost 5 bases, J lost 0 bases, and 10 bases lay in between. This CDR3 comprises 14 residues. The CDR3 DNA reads TGTGCCAGCAGCAACTCTGGGGTGAACACTGAAGCTTTCTTT. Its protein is CASSNSGVNTEAFF.

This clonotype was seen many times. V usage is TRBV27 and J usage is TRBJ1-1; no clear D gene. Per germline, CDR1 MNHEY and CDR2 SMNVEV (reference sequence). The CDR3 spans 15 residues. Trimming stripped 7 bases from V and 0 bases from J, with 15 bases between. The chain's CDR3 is CASTPGGSVNTEAFF. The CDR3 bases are TGTGCCAGCACCCCCGGTGGCAGCGTGAACACTGAAGCTTTCTTT.

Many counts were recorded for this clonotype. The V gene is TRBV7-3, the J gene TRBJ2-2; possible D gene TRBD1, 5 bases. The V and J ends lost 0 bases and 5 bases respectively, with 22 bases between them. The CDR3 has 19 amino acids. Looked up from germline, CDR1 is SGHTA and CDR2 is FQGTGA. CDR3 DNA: TGTGCCAGCAGCTTAACCTTTCTTGTGAAGGGGCTGCAAACCGGGGAGCTGTTTTTT. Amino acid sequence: CASSLTFLVKGLQTGELFF.

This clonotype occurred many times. The CDR3: CSAPIPPAGTQYF. The CDR3 nucleotides read TGCAGCGCTCCAATCCCCCCGGCCGGTACGCAGTATTTT. V and J are TRBV29-1 and TRBJ2-3, with unresolved D. The CDR3 totals 13 residues. Per the germline V gene, CDR1 is SQVTM and CDR2 is ANQGSEA. V lost 7 bases, J lost 8 bases, and 19 bases lay in between.

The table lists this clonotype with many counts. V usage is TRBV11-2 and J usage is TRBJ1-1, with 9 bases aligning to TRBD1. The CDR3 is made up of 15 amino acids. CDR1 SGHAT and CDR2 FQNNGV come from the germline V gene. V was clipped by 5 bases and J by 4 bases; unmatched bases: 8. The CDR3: CASSPGTGIPTEAFF. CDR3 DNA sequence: TGTGCCAGCAGCCCCGGGACAGGGATCCCCACTGAAGCTTTCTTT.

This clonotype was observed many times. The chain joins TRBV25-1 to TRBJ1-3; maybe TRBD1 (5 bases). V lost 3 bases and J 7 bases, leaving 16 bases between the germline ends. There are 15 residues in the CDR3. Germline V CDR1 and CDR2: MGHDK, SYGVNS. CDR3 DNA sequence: TGTGCCAGCAGTGACCTTAGACAGATGGGTAACACCATATATTTT. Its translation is CASSDLRQMGNTIYF.

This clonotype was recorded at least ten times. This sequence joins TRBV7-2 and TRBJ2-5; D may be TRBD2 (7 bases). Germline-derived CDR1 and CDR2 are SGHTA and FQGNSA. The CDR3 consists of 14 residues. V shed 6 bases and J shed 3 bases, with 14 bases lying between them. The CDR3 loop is CASRYGGAEETQYF. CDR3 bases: TGTGCCAGCAGATATGGGGGGGCCGAAGAGACCCAGTACTTC. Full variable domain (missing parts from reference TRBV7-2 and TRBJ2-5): GAGVSQSPSNKVTEKGKDVELRCDPISGHTALYWYRQSLGQGLEFLIYFQGNSAPDKSGLPSDRFSAERTGGSVSTLTIQRTQQEDSAVYLCASRYGGAEETQYFGPGTRLLVL.

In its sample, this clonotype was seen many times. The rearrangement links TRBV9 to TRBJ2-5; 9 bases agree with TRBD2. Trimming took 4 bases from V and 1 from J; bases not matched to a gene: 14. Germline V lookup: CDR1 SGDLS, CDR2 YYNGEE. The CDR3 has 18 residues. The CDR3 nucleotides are TGTGCCAGCAGCCCGACGCCGGGACTAGCTTCAGCCCAAGAGACCCAGTACTTC. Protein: CASSPTPGLASAQETQYF.

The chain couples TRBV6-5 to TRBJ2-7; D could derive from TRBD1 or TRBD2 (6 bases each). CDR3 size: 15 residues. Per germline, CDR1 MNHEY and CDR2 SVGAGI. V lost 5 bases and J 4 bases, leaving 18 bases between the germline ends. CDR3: CASSLSGGGAYEQYF. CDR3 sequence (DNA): TGTGCCAGCAGTCTTAGCGGTGGGGGCGCTTACGAGCAGTACTTC.

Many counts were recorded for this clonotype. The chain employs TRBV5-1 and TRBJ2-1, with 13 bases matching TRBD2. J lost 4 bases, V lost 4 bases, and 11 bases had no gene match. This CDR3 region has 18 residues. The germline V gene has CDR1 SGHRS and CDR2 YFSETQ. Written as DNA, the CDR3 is TGCGCCAGCAGCCCCGGGACTAGCGGGGCCTTATCGTACAATGAGCAGTTCTTC. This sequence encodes CASSPGTSGALSYNEQFF.

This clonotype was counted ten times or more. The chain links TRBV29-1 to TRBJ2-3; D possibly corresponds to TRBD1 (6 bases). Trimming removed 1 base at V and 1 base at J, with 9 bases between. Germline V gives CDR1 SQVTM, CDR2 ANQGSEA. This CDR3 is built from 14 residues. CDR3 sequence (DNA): TGCAGCGTTGAAGTGGCAGGGGGCACAGATACGCAGTATTTT. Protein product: CSVEVAGGTDTQYF.

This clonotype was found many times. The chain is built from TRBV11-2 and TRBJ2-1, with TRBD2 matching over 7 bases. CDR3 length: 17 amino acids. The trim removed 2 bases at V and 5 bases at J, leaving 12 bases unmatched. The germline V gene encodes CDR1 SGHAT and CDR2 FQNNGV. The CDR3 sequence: CASSLSGLEVAHNEQFF. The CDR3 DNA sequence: TGTGCCAGCAGCTTAAGTGGACTAGAGGTTGCCCACAATGAGCAGTTCTTC.